The rows below give T cell receptor beta chains drawn from one sample of a study of blood T cell repertoires in COVID-19. Assay used: immunoSEQ multiplex PCR; TCRdb lists only in-frame clones, some missing. The sample has hundreds of thousands of clones; 85% are singletons. The specimen sequenced was peripheral blood. The receptors come from a human donor in a cohort sampled during active COVID-19. CDR3s include the opening cysteine and the closing phenylalanine or tryptophan. Clone size, where shown, is once, few, many, or a class for clones that have expanded.

size: NA; V: TRBV5-5; CDR3: CASSFYRASEQYF
size: NA; V: TRBV5-8; CDR3: CASSSLWTSGSSYEQYF
size: NA; V: TRBV18; CDR3: CASSPPGRQVTEAFF
size: NA; V: TRBV9; CDR3: CASSSGTSAYEQYF
size: NA; V: TRBV30; CDR3: CAWSASGRPYEQYF
size: NA; V: TRBV6-5; CDR3: CASSPSPSGGQPQHF
size: NA; V: TRBV11-3; CDR3: CASSPLRGSYNEQFF
size: NA; V: TRBV28; CDR3: CASSLGGQATDTQYF
size: NA; V: TRBV27; CDR3: CASSLSSGTSRDNEQFF
size: NA; V: TRBV6-5; CDR3: CAIKRRGPYEQYF
size: NA; V: TRBV24-1; CDR3: CATGRRNTGELFF
size: NA; V: TRBV5-1; CDR3: CASSLDRGDDEQYF
size: NA; V: TRBV4-2; CDR3: CASSQEAGGRETQYF
size: once; V: TRBV19; CDR3: CASSVVGGLNTEAFF
size: NA; V: TRBV18; CDR3: CASSSTGETDTQYF
size: once; V: TRBV2; CDR3: CASSFRGSSYEQYF